This T cell receptor (beta chain) stems from a study of T cell responses to AZD1222 COVID-19 vaccine. As for this clone: Its target is not known.

Only in-frame clones appear in the TCRdb table, and some are missing; sequencing was by immunoSEQ multiplex PCR. The table shows 150,000 to 200,000 clones, with approximately 94% occurring only once. Study outcomes and limitations: Spike-specific TCR breadth rose after two AZD1222 doses, and depth rose as well.

Germline lookup yields CDR1 SGHDN and CDR2 FVKESK. Trimming shortened V by 0 bases and J by 6 bases, and 11 bases separated the two germline ends. The CDR3 covers 15 residues. Sequenced material: peripheral blood, taken 28 days after the second AZD1222 dose. The source of this sequence is an adult who received the AZD1222 COVID-19 vaccine. The rearrangement joins TRBV14 to TRBJ2-2; tentative D call: TRBD2 (6 bases). CDR3 nucleotide sequence: TGTGCCAGCAGCCAAGATTACGGGAGAGCCGGGGAGCTGTTTTTT. Amino acids: CASSQDYGRAGELFF.